A selection of T cell receptor beta chains follows, all from one sample in a study of CD8 T cell repertoires and HIV-1 epitope variants. No antigens are known for them. Measured with immunoSEQ multiplex PCR; TCRdb has only the in-frame clones, and not every one. Counted here are about 3,600 clones, approximately 71% occurring once; the ten biggest clones make up around 43%. Sequenced input: cultured CD8+ T cells derived from PBMCs. All receptors derive from a male donor with HIV. CDR3s include the opening cysteine and the closing phenylalanine or tryptophan. A D gene is named only where the DNA matches it firmly. Size is omitted from some rows. Given values are once, few, many or a class for expanded clones.

TRBJ1-4 | TRBV19 | NA | once | TGTGCCAGTTATGACACCTCAACTAATGAAAAACTGTTTTTT | CASYDTSTNEKLFF
TRBJ1-5 | TRBV6-5 | NA | NA | TGTGCCAGCGGGCCAGAGGCTACTGGGCCCCAGCATTTT | CASGPEATGPQHF
TRBJ2-2 | TRBV21-1 | NA | NA | TGTGCCAGCAGCCGTTCCCCGGGACTAGCGGGAGGGCCCTCTGGGGAGCTGTTTTTT | CASSRSPGLAGGPSGELFF
TRBJ2-3 | TRBV7-2 | NA | NA | TGTGCCAGCAGCTCCGTACTGGCGACAGATACGCAGTATTTT | CASSSVLATDTQYF
TRBJ2-2 | TRBV2 | NA | NA | TGTGCCAGCAGTGACGTTTCGGGGCTGGCGACCGGGGAGCTGTTTTTT | CASSDVSGLATGELFF
TRBJ2-7 | TRBV19 | NA | NA | TGTGCCAGTAGATCGGACTACTCCTACGAGCAGTACTTC | CASRSDYSYEQYF
TRBJ2-6 | TRBV2 | NA | NA | TGTGCCAGCAGATTGACGGTCTCTGGGGCCAACGTCCTGACTTTC | CASRLTVSGANVLTF
TRBJ2-5 | TRBV9 | NA | NA | TGTGCCAGCAGCGGACGAGGGGGGGAGAGACAAGAGACCCAGTACTTC | CASSGRGGERQETQYF
TRBJ2-1 | TRBV6-5 | NA | NA | TGTGCCAGCAGTACAGGCTACAATGAGCAGTTCTTC | CASSTGYNEQFF
TRBJ1-2 | TRBV4-3 | NA | few | TGCGCCAGCAGCCAAGATGGGACCTATGGCTACACCTTC | CASSQDGTYGYTF
TRBJ2-3 | TRBV28 | TRBD1 | NA | TGTGCCAGCACCCCTTGGGACAGGGGGACAGATACGCAGTATTTT | CASTPWDRGTDTQYF
TRBJ2-1 | TRBV6-5 | NA | NA | TGTGCCAGCAGTTTAGGAGGGGGGGGGCAGTTCTTC | CASSLGGGGQFF
TRBJ2-7 | TRBV4-1 | NA | few | TGCGCCAGCAGCCGTATACTCGACTACGAGCAGTACTTC | CASSRILDYEQYF
TRBJ2-7 | TRBV15 | NA | NA | TGTGCCACCAGCGACGGGGTCTCCTACGAGCAGTACTTC | CATSDGVSYEQYF
TRBJ2-7 | TRBV18 | NA | NA | TGTGCCAGCTCACCAGATACCGAGCAGTACTTC | CASSPDTEQYF
TRBJ1-1 | TRBV2 | TRBD1 | NA | TGTGCCAGCAGTGAAACCCAGGGGGGGAACACTGAAGCTTTCTTT | CASSETQGGNTEAFF
TRBJ2-5 | TRBV9 | TRBD2 | NA | TGTGCCAGCAGCGTAGCTTCGAGCGGGGGGGAGACCCAGTACTTC | CASSVASSGGETQYF
TRBJ2-7 | TRBV10-3 | NA | once | TGTGCCATCAGTGAGTCGGGCCCGTACGAGCAGTACTTC | CAISESGPYEQYF
TRBJ2-5 | TRBV7-8 | NA | few | TGTGCCAGCAGCGACGGACAACCCCAAGAGACCCAGTACTTC | CASSDGQPQETQYF
TRBJ2-1 | TRBV5-6 | TRBD1 | NA | TGTGCCACCAAACAGGACAGGAGCTACAATGAGCAGTTCTTC | CATKQDRSYNEQFF
TRBJ1-1 | TRBV19 | TRBD1 | few | TGTGCCAGTAGGACAGGGGTGCGGAACACTGAAGCTTTCTTT | CASRTGVRNTEAFF
TRBJ2-2 | TRBV10-2 | NA | NA | TGCGCCAGCAGCCAGGTGCCGGAGTACGGCGGGGAGCTGTTTTTT | CASSQVPEYGGELFF
TRBJ2-5 | TRBV29-1 | TRBD2 | NA | TGCAGCGTTGAAGATGGGGGAATTAGCGGGAGATCAGAGACCCAGTACTTC | CSVEDGGISGRSETQYF
TRBJ2-1 | TRBV9 | NA | NA | TGTGCCAGCAGTGGGAGATACCCGTCCAATGAGCAGTTCTTC | CASSGRYPSNEQFF
TRBJ1-1 | TRBV27 | TRBD1 | NA | TGTGCCAGCGGCGACAGGGGCGGTAACACTGAAGCTTTCTTT | CASGDRGGNTEAFF
TRBJ2-1 | TRBV29-1 | TRBD2 | NA | TGCAGCGTTGAGTTTTTGTGGGGACTAGCGGGGGACTACAATGAGCAGTTCTTC | CSVEFLWGLAGDYNEQFF
TRBJ2-7 | TRBV28 | TRBD1 | NA | TGTGCCAGCAGAGACAGGGCGTACGGACAGTACTTC | CASRDRAYGQYF
TRBJ2-7 | TRBV5-6 | NA | NA | TGTGCCAGCAGCTTCGCCGAGTACGAGCAGTACTTC | CASSFAEYEQYF
TRBJ2-3 | TRBV5-4 | TRBD2 | NA | TGTGCCAGCAACCTTCGGGGGGGCTTAACAGATACGCAGTATTTT | CASNLRGGLTDTQYF
TRBJ1-1 | TRBV25-1 | NA | NA | TGTGCCAGCAGTCACGCGGGGGGGAACACTGAAGCTTTCTTT | CASSHAGGNTEAFF
TRBJ2-1 | TRBV5-1 | NA | NA | TGCGCCAGCAGCTTAAGGGTCCCGGGCAGGGATCGTTACAATGAGCAGTTCTTC | CASSLRVPGRDRYNEQFF
TRBJ1-5 | TRBV6-1 | TRBD1 | NA | TGTGCCAGCAGTGAAGCGCTTCGGTGGCGGGGGGGACAGATCAATCAGCCCCAGCATTTT | CASSEALRWRGGQINQPQHF
TRBJ2-1 | TRBV28 | NA | NA | TGTGCCAGCAGTTTATCCGCTGACGCCTACAATGAGCAGTTCTTC | CASSLSADAYNEQFF
TRBJ2-7 | TRBV28 | NA | NA | TGTGCCAGCAGAACCGGGACCCGCTACGAGCAGTACTTC | CASRTGTRYEQYF
TRBJ2-1 | TRBV28 | TRBD2 | NA | TGTGCCAGCAGTCCACTAGCGGGCAACTCCTACAATGAGCAGTTCTTC | CASSPLAGNSYNEQFF
TRBJ2-5 | TRBV19 | NA | NA | TGTGCCAGTAGGGTTCGGCCCAACCAAGAGACCCAGTACTTC | CASRVRPNQETQYF
TRBJ2-1 | TRBV6-5 | NA | NA | TGTGCCAGCAGTTACTCAGCGGCCAGCTCCTACAATGAGCAGTTCTTC | CASSYSAASSYNEQFF
TRBJ2-6 | TRBV7-8 | NA | few | TGTGCCAGCAGCTTAAGCCCAGGGGCCAACGTCCTGACTTTC | CASSLSPGANVLTF
TRBJ2-7 | TRBV7-9 | TRBD1 | NA | TGTGCCAGCAGCTTAGCGGGACAGGGGGTGGACTACGAGCAGTACTTC | CASSLAGQGVDYEQYF
TRBJ1-4 | TRBV5-5 | NA | NA | TGTGCCAGCAGCTTAACTTGGACGGTTGAAAAACTGTTTTTT | CASSLTWTVEKLFF
TRBJ1-3 | TRBV27 | NA | few | TGTGCCAGCAGTATCGCAGGGCCCTCCTCTGGAAACACCATATATTTT | CASSIAGPSSGNTIYF
TRBJ2-7 | TRBV19 | NA | NA | TGTGCCAGTACAGGAGTCCGAGCGTACGAGCAGTACTTC | CASTGVRAYEQYF
TRBJ2-2 | TRBV5-1 | TRBD1 | NA | TGCGCCAGCCGAATGGACAGGGCGAACACCGGGGAGCTGTTTTTT | CASRMDRANTGELFF
TRBJ2-1 | TRBV4-1 | NA | NA | TGCGCCAGCAGCCAAGAGTGGGGCAATGAGCAGTTCTTC | CASSQEWGNEQFF
TRBJ1-1 | TRBV10-3 | NA | NA | TGTGCCATCAGTGATAAACCGAAGGGGAACACTGAAGCTTTCTTT | CAISDKPKGNTEAFF
TRBJ1-1 | TRBV27 | NA | NA | TGTGCCAGCAGTTGGAAATCAATGAACACTGAAGCTTTCTTT | CASSWKSMNTEAFF
TRBJ2-7 | TRBV9 | TRBD1 | NA | TGTGCCAGCAGCGCTCCGGGACAGGGCTACGAGCAGTACTTC | CASSAPGQGYEQYF
TRBJ2-7 | TRBV4-3 | TRBD2 | NA | TGCGCCAGCAGCCAAGAAGGCGGGGGGGAGTACGAGCAGTACTTC | CASSQEGGGEYEQYF
TRBJ1-1 | TRBV7-9 | NA | NA | TGTGCCAGCAGCTTAACAGGGGAAGCTTTCTTT | CASSLTGEAFF
TRBJ2-2 | TRBV28 | NA | once | TGTGCCAGCAGTTTACAAAGGGGGACCACCGGGGAGCTGTTTTTT | CASSLQRGTTGELFF
TRBJ2-2 | TRBV28 | NA | NA | TGTGCCAGCAGTTCCTGGACAAAAAAGGGGATCACCGGGGAGCTGTTTTTT | CASSSWTKKGITGELFF
TRBJ2-7 | TRBV30 | TRBD1 | NA | TGTGCCTGGAGCTGGGGACAGGGGGAGTACGAGCAGTACTTC | CAWSWGQGEYEQYF
TRBJ2-1 | TRBV5-4 | NA | NA | TGTGCCAGCAGCTTGTCGCAGGGCAGCGAGCAGTTCTTC | CASSLSQGSEQFF
TRBJ2-1 | TRBV4-1 | NA | NA | TGCGCCAGCAGCCAACCGAAAGGGGGTCCAAGCTCCTACAATGAGCAGTTCTTC | CASSQPKGGPSSYNEQFF
TRBJ2-7 | TRBV5-6 | NA | NA | TGTGCCAGCAGGCTAGGGGAGGATCACTACGAGCAGTACTTC | CASRLGEDHYEQYF